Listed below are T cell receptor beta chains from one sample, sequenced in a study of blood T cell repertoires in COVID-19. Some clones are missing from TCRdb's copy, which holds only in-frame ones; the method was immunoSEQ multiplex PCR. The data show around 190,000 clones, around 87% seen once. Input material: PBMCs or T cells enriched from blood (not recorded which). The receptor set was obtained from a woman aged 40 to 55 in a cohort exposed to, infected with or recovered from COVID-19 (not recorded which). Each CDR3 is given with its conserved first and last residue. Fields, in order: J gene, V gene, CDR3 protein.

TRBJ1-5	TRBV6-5	CASSYSHSNQPQHF
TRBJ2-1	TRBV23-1	CASSQITGYNEQFF
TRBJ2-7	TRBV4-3	CASSQIQTGNYEQYF
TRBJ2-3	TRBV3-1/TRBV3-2	CASSQGLAGADTQYF
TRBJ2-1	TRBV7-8	CASSLGRQASGSNEQFF
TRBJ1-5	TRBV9	CASSQGGGGWPQHF
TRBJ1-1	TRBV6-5	CASSYGTGTEAFF
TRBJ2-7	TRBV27	CASSLKGREAAYEQYF
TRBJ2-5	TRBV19	CASSHGQETQYF
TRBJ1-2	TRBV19	CASKRGPGHSYGYTF
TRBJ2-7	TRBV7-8	CASSLATIYEQYF
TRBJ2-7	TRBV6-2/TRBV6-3	CASSYSGPRYEQYF
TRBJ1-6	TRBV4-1	CASMSSSYNSPLHF
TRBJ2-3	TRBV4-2	CASSQEGSGSTDTQYF
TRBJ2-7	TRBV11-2	CASSWTGGFTYEQYF
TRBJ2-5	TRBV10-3	CAISESSQGGETQYF
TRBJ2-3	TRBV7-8	CASIPLLAASTDTQYF
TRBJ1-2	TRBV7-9	CASSPSNLYTF
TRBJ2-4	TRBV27	CASIGRGRTKNIQYF
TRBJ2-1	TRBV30	CAWSAGEFNYNEQFF